This entry features one T cell receptor beta chain sequence. No cognate antigen has been identified for it. Base qualities are missing; no much larger clone stands one base away. These data belong to a study of T cell repertoires in ileal Crohn's disease (dated 2019 in TCRdb). With respect to the entire study: The median duration of disease was around 8 years, and at the time of surgery around 40% of patients were active smokers. Every patient underwent surgery because of a complication, which was stricturing disease in around 61% and penetrating disease in about 40%. Postoperative therapy was given to about half of the patients, with thiopurines administered to 11 patients and anti-TNF agents administered to more than 15 patients. M6 samples consisted of neoterminal ileum biopsies collected during postoperative colonoscopy. TCR repertoire analysis was performed in around 57 Crohn's disease patients drawn from a prospective multicentre cohort. Running in parallel with the study was a multicentre cohort set up to find predictors of early endoscopic recurrence following ileocolonic resection. A Rutgeerts score above i0 was used to define endoscopic postoperative recurrence. A total of roughly 170 mucosal samples from about 57 patients were sequenced, collected from several sites on the surgical specimen and at postoperative endoscopy. What the research found in general, with its limitations: Only a subgroup of patients, of unstated size, had their mucosal CD4 and CD8 T cells sorted and sequenced. The timing of postoperative endoscopy varied within the first year after surgery, and the median delay was approximately 7 months. Endoscopic recurrence was linked to a higher percentage of high-frequency clones at surgery, and recurrence occurred in every patient whose clonality exceeded 26.8% (18/57). Compared with CD4 T cells, sorted CD8 T cells held more high-frequency clones, which suggests that the mucosal expansions were mostly CD8. A significantly higher proportion of clonal expansions was observed in active smokers at surgery than in non-smokers (about 25% vs 20%, p=0.02).

For commercial TCRB immunosequencing, roughly 0.5 micrograms of biopsy DNA were submitted for each sample. CDR3 regions were amplified from genomic DNA by Adaptive Biotechnology using a two-step, amplification bias-controlled multiplex PCR. Primers covering every V and J gene segment were used in the first PCR, while barcodes and Illumina adapters were added in the second PCR. CDR3 libraries were sequenced on an Illumina instrument. The original pipeline was this. The analysis drew on both the pipelines supplied by the vendor and custom analysis of the raw data in R/Bioconductor running R version 3.3.0. Clonality, ranging from 0 to 1, was calculated as the inverse of the normalised Shannon entropy of all productive clones. The repertoire share taken up by the top 100 clones defined high-frequency clones, and only clones that passed a 95% confidence test were kept. The Simpson index measured repertoire diversity, and the Morisita-Horn index measured overlap between samples. TCRdb carries this immuneACCESS record with in-frame sequences only. Its versions omit some clonotypes, under half of them owing to an unresolved V gene in the studies checked, with the rest unexplained. V, J and clone size are taken as reported in that table, and D and trimming were inferred from the DNA itself. The table for this sample lists almost 15,000 clones; approximately 84% of them were counted only once. The ten largest clonotypes hold over 4% of the sample.

The time point label on this specimen signifies: neoterminal ileum biopsy at postoperative endoscopy, about 6 months after surgery. To be eligible, patients had to be adults with ileal or ileocolonic Crohn's disease and an indication for ileocolonic resection. Whole ileal mucosal biopsies were stored frozen at -80°C before DNA extraction. Genomic DNA was isolated from frozen whole biopsies using a TRizol-based method, and the DNA was quantified with a NanoDrop 2000 spectrophotometer. From the germline V gene, CDR1 is SQVTM and CDR2 is ANQGSEA. The CDR3 runs 11 residues from the cysteine to the phenylalanine. The only DNA kept is the CDR3, 33 bases in frame from the first base. The V end loses 2 bases and the J end loses 7 bases, and a stretch of 8 bases separates them.

The clonotype originates from an adult with Crohn's disease. The chain is made from TRBV29-1 and TRBJ1-1; confidence is insufficient to name the D gene. The source material was ileal tissue. CDR3 region: CSVERNREAFF. The nucleotides are TGCAGCGTTGAACGTAACCGTGAAGCTTTCTTT.